Reported below is one TCR beta chain. The sample is drawn from a study of cytomegalovirus exposure and HLA in healthy donors. The CDR3 contains 22 residues. Trimming cost V 7 bases and J 2 bases; bases outside gene matches: 28. Per the germline V gene, CDR1 is LNHDA and CDR2 is SQIVND (reference sequence). Vbeta (60) and Jbeta (13) primers were used in the PCR. Assay used: immunoSEQ multiplex PCR; TCRdb lists only in-frame clones, some missing. The sample has approximately 130,000 clones; around 81% are singletons. This TCR came from a woman between 35 and 50 years old in good health and CMV-seronegative. The material sequenced was PBMCs. The chain has TRBV19 and TRBJ2-2; 7 bases match TRBD1. Here the CDR3 reads CASTEGQPTPSSERFNTGELFF. The CDR3 region has the DNA TGTGCCAGTACCGAGGGACAGCCGACCCCATCCTCCGAACGCTTTAACACCGGGGAGCTGTTTTTT.